A single sample gave rise to the 5 T cell receptor beta chains below, sequenced in a study of shared clonotypes between healthy human individuals. Data came from immunoSEQ multiplex PCR; TCRdb stores just in-frame clones and leaves some out. This sample yields some 450,000 clones, of which 75% to 80% are seen a single time; approximately 12% belongs to the top ten. Material: PBMCs. The receptors here all came from a middle-aged woman in good health. Some clones in this sample may be carry-over from other donors' samples.

The gene calls are TRBV27 and TRBJ2-5; 12 nucleotides line up with TRBD2. CDR3 length: 13 residues. J lost 7 bases, V lost 6 bases, and 3 bases had no gene match. CDR1 is MNHEY, CDR2 SMNVEV, per germline (reference sequence). The CDR3 nucleotides are TGTGCCAGCAGGACTAGCGGGAGTGGGACCCAGTACTTC. Protein sequence: CASRTSGSGTQYF.

J is TRBJ2-5 and V is TRBV5-4; 10 bases are shared with TRBD2. The germline gives CDR1 SGHNT, CDR2 YYREEE (reference sequence). The V segment lost 4 bases and the J segment 1 base; nucleotides outside the gene matches: 4. The CDR3 extends over 15 amino acids. CDR3 sequence reads: CASSLGTSVQETQYF. The CDR3 DNA reads as TGTGCCAGCAGCCTCGGGACTAGCGTCCAAGAGACCCAGTACTTC.

The V and J genes are TRBV5-1 and TRBJ2-2; 11 nucleotides agree with TRBD1. This CDR3 spans 16 amino acids. Trimming took 0 bases from V and 7 from J; bases not matched to a gene: 5. Germline V gene sequence: CDR1 SGHRS, CDR2 YFSETQ. CDR3 amino acids: CASSLDGTGGNGELFF. In DNA form, the CDR3 reads TGCGCCAGCAGCTTGGACGGGACAGGGGGGAACGGGGAGCTGTTTTTT.

This clone was observed a handful of times. The chain joins TRBV2 to TRBJ1-5, with TRBD1 matching 8 bases. CDR3 length: 16 amino acids. CDR1 and CDR2 (germline): SNHLY, FYNNEI. Trimming took 5 bases from V and 1 from J; bases not matched to a gene: 7. CDR3 in DNA: TGTGCCAGCAGTCCGATTAGGACAGGGAGCAATCAGCCCCAGCATTTT. This encodes CASSPIRTGSNQPQHF.

As for this clone: It differs at one base from a far larger clone, so likely a read error. The chain combines TRBV5-1 with TRBJ2-7; D uncertain. Germline V gene data show CDR1 as SGHRS and CDR2 as YFSETQ. The CDR3 loop spans 15 amino acids. V was shortened by 5 bases and J by 0 bases, with 15 bases between the two germline ends. This chain's CDR3 is CASRKTADHSYEQYF. DNA for the CDR3: TGCGCCAGCAGAAAAACCGCAGATCACTCCTACGAGCAGTACTTC.